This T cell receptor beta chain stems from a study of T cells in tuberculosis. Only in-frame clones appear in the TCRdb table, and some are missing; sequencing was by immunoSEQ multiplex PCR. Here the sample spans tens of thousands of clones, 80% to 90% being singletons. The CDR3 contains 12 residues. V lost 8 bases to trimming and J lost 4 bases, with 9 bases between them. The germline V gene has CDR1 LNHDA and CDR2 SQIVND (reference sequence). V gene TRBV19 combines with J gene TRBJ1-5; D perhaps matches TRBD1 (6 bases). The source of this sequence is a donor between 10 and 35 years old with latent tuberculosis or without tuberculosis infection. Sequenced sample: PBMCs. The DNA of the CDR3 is TGTGCCAGTTCCCAGGGGAATCAGCCCCAGCATTTT. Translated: CASSQGNQPQHF.